This section outlines one T cell receptor (beta chain) sequence together with its context. The antigen is undetermined. There are 16 residues in the CDR3. The J segment lost 3 bases and the V segment lost 4 bases, leaving 10 bases of the junction unmatched. Per the germline V gene, CDR1 is MNHEY and CDR2 is SMNVEV (reference sequence). Using immunoSEQ multiplex PCR, the repertoire was profiled, and TCRdb retains in-frame clones only, with some absent. The repertoire holds approximately 150,000 clones, with around nine tenths as singletons. The entry originates in a study of cytomegalovirus exposure and HLA in healthy donors. Whole-study context: The platform used for the 110 or so validation repertoires matched that of the 666 first-cohort repertoires, a later analysis reported. Whole-study findings and limits: Investigators reported fewer than 200 TCR beta chains as tied to cytomegalovirus. One later analysis, an examination of the 90 to 150 validation repertoires, found that first-cohort TCR clusters tended to co-occur in them.

The gene calls are TRBV27 and TRBJ2-5; 8 positions agree with TRBD1. Sequenced material: PBMCs. The TCR comes from a woman between 18 and 30 years old in good health and CMV-seropositive. CDR3 region: CASSSSGTGNEETQYF. In nucleotides, the CDR3 is TGTGCCAGCAGTTCATCCGGGACAGGTAACGAAGAGACCCAGTACTTC.